One sample yielded the 21 T cell receptor beta chains listed below, sequenced in a study of blood T cell repertoires in COVID-19. Assay: immunoSEQ multiplex PCR; the TCRdb copy retains only in-frame clones and omits some. The repertoire holds about 340,000 clones, with around 83% as singletons. The sample taken for sequencing was peripheral blood. The origin of the receptors is a man aged 25 to 40 with active or convalescent COVID-19.

This clone has just a few counts. V and J are TRBV13 and TRBJ2-7; 8 bases line up with TRBD1. The CDR3 has 17 amino acids. Per the germline V gene, CDR1 is PRHDT and CDR2 is FYEKMQ (reference sequence). The V and J ends lost 2 bases and 3 bases, in that order; junction bases with no gene match: 12. The CDR3 sequence: CASSLPRGRFKDYEQYF. The DNA for the CDR3 is TGTGCCAGCAGCTTACCCAGGGGGCGGTTCAAAGACTACGAGCAGTACTTC. Full variable domain (missing parts from reference TRBV13 and TRBJ2-7): AAGVIQSPRHLIKEKRETATLKCYPIPRHDTVYWYQQGPGQDPQFLISFYEKMQSDKGSIPDRFSAQQFSDYHSELNMSSLELGDSALYFCASSLPRGRFKDYEQYFGPGTRLTVT.

V is TRBV4-2 and J is TRBJ1-1; D remains ambiguous. The CDR3 has 13 residues. Trimming cost V 0 bases and J 3 bases, with 5 bases left between them. Germline CDR1 is LGHNA and CDR2 is YNFKEQ. The CDR3 bases are TGTGCCAGCAGCCAAGAGAGGGACACTGAAGCTTTCTTT. Translated: CASSQERDTEAFF.

This chain uses TRBV19 with TRBJ2-3, with D possibly matching TRBD2 (6 bases). The CDR3 has 14 residues. The germline gives CDR1 LNHDA, CDR2 SQIVND (reference sequence). Trimming shortened V by 4 bases and J by 4 bases, and 12 bases separated the two germline ends. In DNA, the CDR3 is TGTGCCAGTAGTACCCAGCGGGCCCCAGATACGCAGTATTTT. This encodes CASSTQRAPDTQYF.

As to this clone: Other DNA sequences in the sample encode the same CDR3. The chain carries TRBV5-1 and TRBJ2-7, with D perhaps matching TRBD1 (6 bases). The CDR3 runs 15 residues. Germline CDR1 is SGHRS and CDR2 is YFSETQ. The V and J ends lost 1 base and 0 bases respectively, with 11 bases between them. CDR3 region: CASSLSTGSSYEQYF. In DNA form, the CDR3 reads TGCGCCAGCAGCTTGTCGACAGGCAGCTCCTACGAGCAGTACTTC.

The CDR3 region has the DNA TGTGCCAGCAGCCGAACAGGGTCCTATGGCTACACCTTC. As protein: CASSRTGSYGYTF. The V gene is TRBV14, the J gene TRBJ1-2; D might be TRBD1 (6 bases). The CDR3 extends over 13 amino acids. Trimming took off 4 bases at V and 4 bases at J, with 10 bases between the two ends. Germline V gene lookup returns CDR1 SGHDN and CDR2 FVKESK.

The gene calls are TRBV4-1 and TRBJ1-2; the D gene is possibly TRBD1 (6 bases). CDR1 and CDR2 from the germline V gene are MGHRA and YSYEKL. The CDR3 runs to 17 residues. Trimming took 0 bases from V and 4 from J, leaving 18 bases between them. CDR3 bases: TGCGCCAGCAGCCAAGAAGTCGGGGGAGGGGGACGCTATGGCTACACCTTC. Protein sequence: CASSQEVGGGGRYGYTF.

V gene TRBV29-1 combines with J gene TRBJ2-1; perhaps TRBD1 as D (7 bases). This CDR3 is 14 amino acids long. Between the trimmed V and J ends, which lost 4 bases and 8 bases, there was a span of 18 bases. Per germline, CDR1 SQVTM and CDR2 ANQGSEA. The CDR3 protein is CSVAQGGFGDEQFF. CDR3 bases: TGCAGCGTTGCCCAGGGGGGCTTTGGGGATGAGCAGTTCTTC.

The chain has TRBV24-1 and TRBJ2-1; 8 bases agree with TRBD2. This CDR3 has 17 amino acids. The V segment lost 9 bases and the J segment 2 bases; nucleotides outside the gene matches: 14. Germline values: CDR1 KGHDR, CDR2 SFDVKD. The CDR3 protein is CATPSQEAGGTYNEQFF. CDR3 nucleotide sequence: TGTGCCACCCCTTCCCAAGAGGCGGGGGGAACCTACAATGAGCAGTTCTTC.

The genes are TRBV19 and TRBJ1-1, with TRBD1 matching 9 bases. Germline values: CDR1 LNHDA, CDR2 SQIVND (reference sequence). V lost 4 bases, J lost 9 bases, and 12 bases stayed unmatched. CDR3 length equals 15 residues. The CDR3 loop reads CASSTSGTGSRKAFF. The CDR3 DNA follows: TGTGCCAGTAGTACTTCCGGGACAGGGAGTCGGAAAGCTTTCTTT.

The chain recombines TRBV10-3 with TRBJ2-5; D possibly corresponds to TRBD2 (5 bases). The CDR3 has 16 amino acids. The germline V and J ends were trimmed by 0 bases and 0 bases, with 11 bases remaining between them. CDR1 and CDR2 (germline): ENHRY, SYGVKD. This CDR3 reads CAISESAGLYQETQYF. In DNA, the CDR3 is TGTGCCATCAGTGAGTCCGCGGGTCTTTACCAAGAGACCCAGTACTTC.

The chain combines TRBV5-6 with TRBJ1-2; weak D call: TRBD1 (6 bases). Germline CDR1 SGHDT, CDR2 YYEEEE. CDR3 length equals 17 residues. Trimming left V 3 bases short and J 7 bases short, with 25 bases between. The CDR3 bases are TGTGCCAGCAGCTCGACGATATCGTTTCAGGGGACGAGTGGCTACACCTTC. This gives the protein CASSSTISFQGTSGYTF.

With regard to this clone: This same CDR3 is encoded by further DNA sequences in the sample. The V and J genes are TRBV5-4 and TRBJ1-3, with D hard to call. This CDR3 contains 13 residues. V was shortened by 4 bases and J by 4 bases, with 9 bases between the two germline ends. CDR1 and CDR2 (germline): SGHNT, YYREEE (reference sequence). The CDR3 protein is CASSLQAGNTIYF. The CDR3 region has the DNA TGTGCCAGCAGCCTTCAGGCCGGAAACACCATATATTTT.

J is TRBJ1-5 and V is TRBV4-1; 10 nucleotides match TRBD1. The ends lost 0 bases at V and 11 bases at J; junction bases unmatched: 10. The CDR3 extends over 16 amino acids. Germline V CDR1 and CDR2: MGHRA, YSYEKL. The CDR3 protein is CASSQDGGTGDYSQHF. As DNA, the CDR3 is TGCGCCAGCAGCCAAGATGGCGGGACAGGGGATTATTCCCAGCATTTT.

Notes on this clone: Within the sample, other DNA sequences also encode this same CDR3. In DNA, the CDR3 is TGTGCCAGCAGCTCCGACAGGGGTGGCTACACCTTC. Amino acids: CASSSDRGGYTF. V is TRBV7-9 and J is TRBJ1-2; TRBD1 matches at 8 bases. The length of the CDR3 is 12 residues. The V gene end was trimmed by 4 bases and the J gene end by 7 bases; junction bases not matched to a gene: 2. CDR1 and CDR2 (germline): SEHNR, FQNEAQ (reference sequence).

CDR3 sequence reads: CASSTGLAPLETQYF. DNA of the CDR3: TGTGCCAGCAGCACCGGACTAGCCCCGTTGGAGACCCAGTACTTC. The gene calls are TRBV2 and TRBJ2-5; 8 nucleotides align to TRBD2. J lost 5 bases, V lost 6 bases, and 11 bases had no gene match. CDR3 size: 15 residues. Germline V gene lookup returns CDR1 SNHLY and CDR2 FYNNEI.

The rearrangement links TRBV4-3 to TRBJ1-1; 8 nucleotides match TRBD1. V shed 0 bases and J 3 bases; nucleotides not matched to a gene: 12. The CDR3 totals 18 residues. Germline V lookup: CDR1 LGHNA, CDR2 YSLEER. The CDR3 reads CASSQELVRTGIYTEAFF. The CDR3, as DNA: TGCGCCAGCAGCCAAGAATTGGTTCGGACAGGGATTTACACTGAAGCTTTCTTT.

This clone came up a few times. The chain combines TRBV19 with TRBJ1-4; D possibly corresponds to TRBD1 (5 bases). Between the trimmed V and J ends, which lost 6 bases and 8 bases, there was a span of 22 bases. This CDR3 comprises 16 residues. CDR1 is LNHDA and CDR2 is SQIVND in the germline V gene (reference sequence). DNA of the CDR3: TGTGCCAGTAGCCCCCGGGCACAGGAGGGACGAGAAAAACTGTTTTTT. Its translation is CASSPRAQEGREKLFF.

The chain links TRBV7-9 to TRBJ2-5, with no clear D. The germline gives CDR1 SEHNR, CDR2 FQNEAQ (reference sequence). The CDR3 extends over 13 amino acids. Trimming removed 3 bases at V and 4 bases at J, with 9 bases between. The DNA of the CDR3 is TGTGCCAGCAGCTTTTATGGGCTAGAGACCCAGTACTTC. Translated: CASSFYGLETQYF.

V gene TRBV11-2 combines with J gene TRBJ1-1, with D possibly matching TRBD1 (6 bases). V dropped 3 bases and J dropped 5 bases, with 22 bases sitting between them. This CDR3 region has 17 residues. Per germline, CDR1 SGHAT and CDR2 FQNNGV. The CDR3 protein is CASSFPRGGHRMTEAFF. CDR3 nucleotide sequence: TGTGCCAGCAGCTTCCCACGTGGGGGACATCGTATGACTGAAGCTTTCTTT. Full variable domain (missing parts from reference TRBV11-2 and TRBJ1-1): EAGVAQSPRYKIIEKRQSVAFWCNPISGHATLYWYQQILGQGPKLLIQFQNNGVVDDSQLPKDRFSAERLKGVDSTLKIQPAKLEDSAVYLCASSFPRGGHRMTEAFFGQGTRLTVV.

The V call is TRBV27, the J call TRBJ2-3; D unresolved. V was shortened by 6 bases and J by 1 base, with 8 bases between the two germline ends. The length of the CDR3 is 13 residues. Germline values: CDR1 MNHEY, CDR2 SMNVEV (reference sequence). The chain's CDR3 is CASSTPRTDTQYF. DNA for the CDR3: TGTGCCAGCAGCACTCCCCGCACAGATACGCAGTATTTT.

V usage is TRBV7-2 and J usage is TRBJ2-7; 14 bases are shared with TRBD2. CDR1 is SGHTA, CDR2 FQGNSA, per germline. Trimming removed 6 bases from V and 1 base from J; junction bases left unmatched: 5. The length of the CDR3 is 16 residues. CDR3: CASSPGLAGVSYEQYF. For the CDR3, the DNA is TGTGCCAGCAGTCCGGGACTAGCGGGAGTTTCCTACGAGCAGTACTTC.